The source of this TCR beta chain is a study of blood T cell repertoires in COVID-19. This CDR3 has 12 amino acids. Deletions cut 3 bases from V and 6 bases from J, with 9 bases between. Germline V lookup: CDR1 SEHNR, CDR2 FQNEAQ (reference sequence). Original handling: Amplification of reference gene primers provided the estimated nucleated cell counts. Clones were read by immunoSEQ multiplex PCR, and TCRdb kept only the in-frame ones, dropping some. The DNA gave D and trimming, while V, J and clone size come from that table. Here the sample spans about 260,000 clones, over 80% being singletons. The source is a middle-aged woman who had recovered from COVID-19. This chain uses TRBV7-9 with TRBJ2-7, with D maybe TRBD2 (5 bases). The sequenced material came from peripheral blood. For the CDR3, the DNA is TGTGCCAGCAGCTTCGGACTGGGCGAGCAGTACTTC. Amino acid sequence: CASSFGLGEQYF.